Listed here are 9 T cell receptor delta chains from one sample, sequenced in a study of γδ T cells in repeated Plasmodium falciparum infection (dated by TCRdb to the early 2020s). The library was obtained by multiplex PCR. For sequencing, an Illumina MiSeq was employed. For TCRdb, the public reads were processed anew by CATT, and duplicate DNA sequences were folded into one row. In this sample the table shows 75,000 to 100,000 delta-chain clones, about 1.5% of which occur a single time. Roughly 8.1% of the sample goes to the ten largest clones. Vgamma9/Vdelta2+ and Vdelta2-negative gammadelta T cell populations were flow-sorted from peripheral blood mononuclear cells for bulk TCR repertoire analysis. Sequencing used gamma-delta T cells from blood. These receptor sequences come from a pool of human donors (malaria-infected and uninfected, not separated).

This clone was counted between two and nine times. A single base is all that separates this from a far larger clone, so a read error is likely. Additional DNA sequences in this sample encode the identical CDR3. The V call is TRDV2, the J call TRDJ1, with 7 bases matching TRDD3. TCRdb gives no J gene; it was assigned here by matching the DNA to germline. This CDR3 spans 15 amino acids. The J segment lost 2 bases and the V segment lost 1 base, leaving 6 bases of the junction unmatched. CDR1 is GEAIGNYY, CDR2 EKD, per germline. The CDR3 sequence: CACDTLGGGTDKLIF. CDR3 in DNA: TGTGCCTGTGACACGCTGGGGGGGGGAACCGATAAACTCATCTTT.

Concerning this clone: The translation of this DNA and the TCRdb protein of a much larger clone differ at residue 6, probably owing to a read error; the protein shown here is translated from the DNA. No J gene was called, and the V gene is TRDV1; TRDD3 was called by the table and not checked on the DNA. Germline CDR1 is TSWWSYY and CDR2 is QGS. The CDR3 length is 22 residues. The CDR3 coding sequence is TGTGCTCTTGGGGGACGGGGTCGGCCTTCCTACGCTCCTACTGGGGGATACGCGGGCCTCATCTTT. This codes for CALGGRGRPSYAPTGGYAGLIF.

The sample holds many counts of this clone. A much more abundant neighbour one base away suggests this may be a read error. Within the sample, other DNA sequences also encode this same CDR3. The chain is built from TRDV1 and TRDJ1; tentatively, D is TRDD2 (6 bases). The V gene lost 2 bases and the J gene lost 7 bases, with 32 bases spanning the gap. The CDR3 spans 20 residues. Germline V gene data show CDR1 as TSWWSYY and CDR2 as QGS. The CDR3 coding sequence is TGTGCTCTTGGGGAAAAATTCATGTCCTACCCCTACTCGTTCGGGGCTAAACTCATCTTT. It is translated as CALGEKFMSYPYSFGAKLIF.

Concerning this clone: TCRdb shows a much larger clone's protein in place of this DNA's translation, and the two differ at residue 9, likely through a read error; the protein shown is translated from the DNA. This sequence joins TRDV1 and TRDJ1, with D unclear. The germline V gene encodes CDR1 TSWWSYY and CDR2 QGS. The CDR3 contains 14 residues. V was pared by 1 base and J by 3 bases, with 9 bases between. The chain's CDR3 is CALGEQSYPDKLIF. For the CDR3, the DNA is TGTGCTCTTGGGGAACAATCGTACCCCGATAAACTCATCTTT.

The chain carries TRDV1 and TRDJ1, with 8 nucleotides matching TRDD3. The J gene was not available in TCRdb and was assigned here by matching the DNA to germline segments. CDR3 size: 18 residues. CDR1 is TSWWSYY, CDR2 QGS, per germline. V was clipped by 3 bases and J by 3 bases; unmatched bases: 15. CDR3 protein: CALGDHYSFYWGADKLIF. CDR3 DNA sequence: TGTGCTCTTGGGGACCATTATTCCTTCTACTGGGGGGCCGATAAACTCATCTTT.

The table lists this clone with a few counts. This likely stems from a read error, as it lies one base from a far larger clone. The sample carries other DNA sequences with the same CDR3. Called V gene: TRDV2; the J gene was not called; TRDD3 is taken as the D call from the table, unchecked against the DNA. The V gene's germline CDR1 is GEAIGNYY and CDR2 EKD. The CDR3 length is 16 residues. This CDR3 is CACDGMGDTPLDKLIF. CDR3 sequence (DNA): TGTGCCTGTGACGGGATGGGGGATACCCCCCTCGATAAGCTCATCTTT.

This clone came up many times. This likely traces to a read error, being one base from a far larger clone. Other DNA sequences in this specimen translate into the identical CDR3. V and J are TRDV1 and TRDJ1; 7 bases match TRDD3. This CDR3 is built from 20 residues. The ends lost 4 bases at V and 2 bases at J; junction bases unmatched: 22. The germline gives CDR1 TSWWSYY, CDR2 QGS. This chain's CDR3 is CALGGSFFLLMGIVTDKLIF. As DNA, the CDR3 is TGTGCTCTTGGGGGGTCCTTTTTCCTGCTCATGGGGATAGTAACCGATAAACTCATCTTT.

Only a few counts were recorded for this clone. The TCRdb record carries a much larger clone's protein, which differs from this DNA's translation at residue 15; a read error is the likely cause, and the protein listed here is the DNA translation. The chain links TRDV2 to TRDJ1; the match to TRDD3 covers 11 bases. As TCRdb names no J gene, one was assigned here on the basis of a DNA match to germline. J was trimmed by 7 bases and V by 0 bases; bases with no gene match: 30. This CDR3 has 23 residues. CDR1 is GEAIGNYY, CDR2 EKD, per germline. The CDR3 DNA is TGTGCCTGTGACACCGCCCCGGCACGTGGAGTGGGGGATACGATCTACCTACCTGGTAAACTCATCTTT. It encodes CACDTAPARGVGDTIYLPGKLIF.

This clone occurred a few times. It differs at one base from a far larger clone, so likely a read error. Other DNA variants within this sample encode the same CDR3. In DNA form, the CDR3 reads TGTGCTCTTGGGGTACTAACTGGGGGACGACCCGATTACACCGATAAACTCATCTTT. Amino acids: CALGVLTGGRPDYTDKLIF. The chain has TRDV1 and TRDJ1; 9 bases agree with TRDD3. Germline matching of the DNA provided the J gene here, since TCRdb leaves it blank. Germline V CDR1 and CDR2: TSWWSYY, QGS. V gave up 4 bases and J gave up 0 bases; unmatched junction bases: 15. The CDR3 runs to 19 residues.